A selection of T cell receptor beta chains follows, all from one sample in a study of radiotherapy plus CTLA-4 blockade in lung cancer. The table came from immunoSEQ multiplex PCR; TCRdb's copy has only in-frame clones and leaves some out. The sample holds some 96,000 clones, almost 90% seen once. Sequencing was performed on peripheral blood, taken from a patient treated with radiotherapy plus ipilimumab. The receptors derive from a human donor with non-small cell lung cancer that progressed on radiotherapy plus ipilimumab. Each CDR3 is given with its conserved first and last residue. Each record gives: D gene, J gene, clone size, V gene, CDR3 DNA, CDR3 protein. The D gene is left open where the match is weak. The size field is filled for only some rows; it gives once, few, many or a size class.

>-|TRBJ2-5|-|TRBV10-2
TGCGCCAGCAGGCGGTTAGGGTTACAGCCGCAAGAGACCCAGTACTTC
CASRRLGLQPQETQYF
>TRBD2|TRBJ2-1|-|TRBV2
TGTGCCAGCAGCGGTGGGAGGGTGGTCAATGAGCAGTTCTTC
CASSGGRVVNEQFF
>-|TRBJ1-3|-|TRBV30
TGTGCCTGGAGTGTACAGCGGGGCGGCTTGTGGAACACCATATATTTT
CAWSVQRGGLWNTIYF
>TRBD1|TRBJ2-3|-|TRBV15
TGTGCCACCAGCAGAGTAGTGTGGGACAGGGGCACGAATACGCAGTATTTT
CATSRVVWDRGTNTQYF
>-|TRBJ1-1|-|TRBV5-1
TGCGCCAGCAGCTTCTCCTTCCAGGGCACTGAAGCTTTCTTT
CASSFSFQGTEAFF
>-|TRBJ2-3|-|TRBV18
TGTGCCAGCTCACTTCCGGGACCCAGCACAGATACGCAGTATTTT
CASSLPGPSTDTQYF
>-|TRBJ2-1|-|TRBV11-2
TGTGCCAGCAGCCCCCTCCGGGGGCGGGAGTTTCGCAATGAGCAGTTCTTC
CASSPLRGREFRNEQFF
>-|TRBJ1-2|-|TRBV7-2
TGTGCCAGCAGTCGCGAGGGTACAGGGAACTATGGCTACACCTTC
CASSREGTGNYGYTF
>-|TRBJ1-4|-|TRBV2
TGTGCCAGCAGTGAAGTCAGGGGACACGAAAAACTGTTTTTT
CASSEVRGHEKLFF
>TRBD2|TRBJ2-1|-|TRBV6-6
TGTGCCAGCAGCTCTACTAGCGGTAGCTCCTACAATGAGCAGTTCTTC
CASSSTSGSSYNEQFF
>-|TRBJ2-3|-|TRBV2
TGTGCCAGCACCGGGGACCCCGTGATTTCTAGCACAGATACGCAGTATTTT
CASTGDPVISSTDTQYF
>-|TRBJ2-7|-|TRBV28
TGTGCCAGCAGTTTATTAGGTGCAGGGGAAGAATCGGAGGAGCAGTACTTC
CASSLLGAGEESEEQYF
>-|TRBJ2-3|-|TRBV6-1
TGTGCCAGCAGTGAAGGAGGGGCAGGGGATACGCAGTATTTT
CASSEGGAGDTQYF
>-|TRBJ2-3|-|TRBV7-3
TGTGCCAGCAGCCCGTCGACAGATACGCAGTATTTT
CASSPSTDTQYF
>TRBD2|TRBJ2-7|-|TRBV27
TGTGCCAGCACACCCTCTGGCGGGAGGCCTCTCTCCTACGAGCAGTACTTC
CASTPSGGRPLSYEQYF
>TRBD2|TRBJ2-1|-|TRBV5-4
TGTGCCAGCAGCTTCCTCACGGGACTAGCGGTTTACAATGAGCAGTTCTTC
CASSFLTGLAVYNEQFF
>-|TRBJ1-1|-|TRBV27
TGTGCCAGCAGTTCAAAGGGCAGCAAAGGGAACACTGAAGCTTTCTTT
CASSSKGSKGNTEAFF
>-|TRBJ1-2|-|TRBV5-4
TGTGCCAGCAGCTTGCCCGAAGCTAACTATGGCTACACCTTC
CASSLPEANYGYTF
>-|TRBJ1-1|-|TRBV4-2
TGTGCCAGCAGCCAAGAAGCGGGGGTGAACACTGAAGCTTTCTTT
CASSQEAGVNTEAFF
>-|TRBJ2-1|-|TRBV7-9
TGTGCCAGCAGACCTTCCGGTCTGGTTAATGAGCAGTTCTTC
CASRPSGLVNEQFF
>-|TRBJ2-1|-|TRBV19
TGTGCCAGTAGAGAGGACCATTACAATGAGCAGTTCTTC
CASREDHYNEQFF
>-|TRBJ2-7|-|TRBV5-1
TGCGCCAGCAGCTTGGCCGTGACTAGTTCCGAGCAGTACTTC
CASSLAVTSSEQYF
>-|TRBJ2-2|-|TRBV19
TGTGCCAGTAGTATGGGGAATCTATTAAACACCGGGGAGCTGTTTTTT
CASSMGNLLNTGELFF
>-|TRBJ2-2|-|TRBV5-1
TGCGCCAGCAAATCCCCCGGGGAGCTGTTTTTT
CASKSPGELFF
>TRBD1|TRBJ2-3|-|TRBV9
TGTGCCAGCAGCGTAGGAACCGGGACAGGGGGCTGGTTGACGGCAGATACGCAGTATTTT
CASSVGTGTGGWLTADTQYF
>-|TRBJ1-5|-|TRBV30
TGTGCCTGGAGTAAGGGGAAACTACCTAGCAATCAGCCCCAGCATTTT
CAWSKGKLPSNQPQHF
>TRBD1|TRBJ1-1|-|TRBV5-1
TGCGCCAGCAGCTTGGAAGGACAGGGTCTCACTGAAGCTTTCTTT
CASSLEGQGLTEAFF
>-|TRBJ2-3|once|TRBV2
TGTGCCAGCACGGAGCGGCCCCCGGATACGCAGTATTTT
CASTERPPDTQYF
>-|TRBJ2-7|-|TRBV9
TGTGCCAGCAGCGTACCCCGTGGAGACAGTAATCATCACGAGCAGTACTTC
CASSVPRGDSNHHEQYF
>TRBD1|TRBJ1-4|-|TRBV14
TGTGCCAGCAGCCATGACAGGGAGCCTCCCTTATTGGTCCATGAAAAACTGTTTTTT
CASSHDREPPLLVHEKLFF
>-|TRBJ2-7|-|TRBV6-6
TGTGCCAGCAGTGAGATCTACGAGCAGTACTTC
CASSEIYEQYF
>TRBD1|TRBJ1-1|-|TRBV19
TGTGCCACAAGGGACAGGGGAGTTACTGAAGCTTTCTTT
CATRDRGVTEAFF
>-|TRBJ2-1|-|TRBV5-4
TGTGCCAGCAGCTTGGGGTTAGGGTTAAGCTCATGGGGAAATGAGCAGTTCTTC
CASSLGLGLSSWGNEQFF
>TRBD1|TRBJ1-1|-|TRBV6-1
TGTGCCAGCAGGACAGGGGTGAACACTGAAGCTTTCTTT
CASRTGVNTEAFF
>-|TRBJ1-5|-|TRBV21-1
TGTGCCAGCAGCAGCGGGCCCGATGAGGCCCAGCATTTT
CASSSGPDEAQHF
>-|TRBJ1-1|-|TRBV29-1
TGCAGCGGTAGCGAGGGGAACACTGAAGCTTTCTTT
CSGSEGNTEAFF
>-|TRBJ2-7|once|TRBV28
TGTGCCAGCAGTTTATTCCCCCCACTAGAATCCTACGAGCAGTACTTC
CASSLFPPLESYEQYF
>-|TRBJ2-7|few|TRBV19
TGTGCCAGTAGCCTAGTAACCGGCTACGAGCAGTACTTC
CASSLVTGYEQYF
>-|TRBJ2-1|-|TRBV15
TGTGCCACCAGCTCTACCGTGAGGCTGAGGAATGAGCAGTTCTTC
CATSSTVRLRNEQFF
>-|TRBJ2-5|-|TRBV30
TGTGCCTGGAGCCCCCACGGTGGGGAGACCCAGTACTTC
CAWSPHGGETQYF
>TRBD1|TRBJ2-3|-|TRBV5-1
TGCGCCAGCAGCATCCGAACAGGGGGTACAGATACGCAGTATTTT
CASSIRTGGTDTQYF
>TRBD2|TRBJ2-7|-|TRBV10-2
TGCGCCAGCAGTGAGGCGGGCTGGGGGGGGCAGTACTTC
CASSEAGWGGQYF
>TRBD1|TRBJ2-7|-|TRBV7-6
TGTGCCAGCAGCCTACAGGACAGGTCCGAGCAGTACTTC
CASSLQDRSEQYF
>-|TRBJ1-1|-|TRBV6-1
TGTGCCAGCAGTGAAGGGGGCGCAGGGATGGAAGCTTTCTTT
CASSEGGAGMEAFF
>TRBD1|TRBJ1-5|-|TRBV2
TGTGCCAGCAGTAAGGGACAGGGGGCCCAGCCCCAGCATTTT
CASSKGQGAQPQHF
>-|TRBJ1-5|-|TRBV19
TGTGCCAGTAGTATGGGGGACACCTATCAGCCCCAGCATTTT
CASSMGDTYQPQHF
>TRBD2|TRBJ2-2|-|TRBV6-4
TGTGCCAGCAGTGCGTCGGGAGGTGGCGGGGAGCTGTTTTTT
CASSASGGGGELFF
>TRBD1|TRBJ1-2|-|TRBV2
TGTGCCAGCATCCGGACAGGCCCTAACTATGGCTACACCTTC
CASIRTGPNYGYTF